These 29 T cell receptor beta chains were sequenced from one sample in a study of human T cells and chemical hapten exposure. Noted time point: pre-sensitization, week 0. Treatment: therapeutic diphenylcyclopropenone sensitization with weekly scalp DPC. TCRdb reprocessed the RACE reads with MiXCR, giving one entry per CDR3 protein. The sample includes around 300,000 distinct CDR3 sequences, 4.5% to 7% seen only once; the top ten take less than 9%. This specimen was whole blood, taken in connection with sensitization to the hapten diphenylcyclopropenone (DPC). These receptors were taken from a woman between 18 and 30 years old with alopecia areata. Some clones in this sample may be carry-over from other donors' samples.

In its sample, this clonotype was seen a few times. The chain couples TRBV3-1 to TRBJ2-3, with D uncertain. CDR3 length: 13 amino acids. CDR1 and CDR2 (germline): LGHDT, YNNKEL (reference sequence). Trimming pared 4 bases from V and 5 bases from J, leaving 10 bases between. The CDR3: CASSPQDRDTQYF. CDR3 in DNA: TGTGCCAGCAGCCCACAAGACCGAGATACGCAGTATTTT.

This clonotype appeared many times. The J gene is TRBJ1-1, the V gene TRBV5-6; D remains unclear. CDR3 length: 12 residues. Germline assignment: CDR1 SGHDT and CDR2 YYEEEE. Trimming took 2 bases from V and 5 from J, leaving 7 bases between them. This CDR3 reads CASSLRPTEAFF. As DNA, the CDR3 is TGTGCCAGCAGCTTAAGGCCGACTGAAGCTTTCTTT. Drawing the rest from reference TRBV5-6 and TRBJ1-1, the complete variable domain is DAGVTQSPTHLIKTRGQQVTLRCSPKSGHDTVSWYQQALGQGPQFIFQYYEEEERQRGNFPDRFSGHQFPNYSSELNVNALLLGDSALYLCASSLRPTEAFFGQGTRLTVV.

This clonotype occurred a few times. The chain has TRBV7-9 and TRBJ2-5; no clear D. CDR1 is SEHNR and CDR2 is FQNEAQ in the germline V gene (reference sequence). With 1 base removed from V and 5 bases from J, the gap between germline ends came to 14 bases. This CDR3 contains 15 residues. The chain's CDR3 is CASSLVVGRLETQYF. Here the CDR3 DNA reads TGTGCCAGCAGCTTAGTTGTGGGCAGGCTCGAGACCCAGTACTTC.

There are a few counts of this clonotype. This sequence joins TRBV7-9 and TRBJ1-1; D not resolved. Trimming cost V 8 bases and J 6 bases, with 16 bases left between them. Germline CDR1 and CDR2: SEHNR and FQNEAQ (reference sequence). The CDR3 is 13 amino acids. CDR3 nucleotides: TGTGCCAGCCAGGCAGCTTATATTGCTGAAGCTTTCTTT. This sequence encodes CASQAAYIAEAFF.

This clonotype has ten or more counts. The chain is built from TRBV6-5 and TRBJ1-6; 7 bases map to TRBD1. Germline V gene sequence: CDR1 MNHEY, CDR2 SVGAGI. The CDR3 runs 13 residues. Unmatched junction bases numbered 8, after V lost 6 bases and J lost 12 bases. DNA of the CDR3: TGTGCCAGCAGCCTTGACAGGGAGGGACCCCTCCACTTT. It yields the protein CASSLDREGPLHF.

Only a few counts were recorded for this clonotype. The V and J genes are TRBV20-1 and TRBJ1-4; D unclear. Germline CDR1 reads DFQATT; CDR2 reads SNEGSKA (reference sequence). The CDR3 totals 15 residues. V was shortened by 1 base and J by 0 bases, with 9 bases between the two germline ends. CDR3 sequence reads: CSARAPAATNEKLFF. Here the CDR3 DNA reads TGCAGTGCTAGAGCGCCGGCTGCAACTAATGAAAAACTGTTTTTT.

This clonotype was seen at least ten times. The chain couples TRBV7-9 to TRBJ2-5, with a tentative D call TRBD2 (7 bases). The CDR3 contains 16 residues. The V end was cut by 1 base, the J end by 4 bases, with 16 bases between. Germline V lookup: CDR1 SEHNR, CDR2 FQNEAQ (reference sequence). CDR3: CASSLDQGTTLETQYF. For the CDR3, the DNA is TGTGCCAGCAGCTTAGATCAGGGGACTACTTTAGAGACCCAGTACTTC.

The CDR3 protein is CSPFPTGATNYGYTF. The CDR3 DNA follows: TGCAGTCCGTTTCCGACAGGGGCGACCAACTATGGCTACACCTTC. The gene calls are TRBV20-1 and TRBJ1-2, with 8 bases aligning to TRBD1. Germline-derived CDR1 and CDR2 are DFQATT and SNEGSKA (reference sequence). The CDR3 covers 15 residues. V shed 8 bases and J 2 bases; nucleotides not matched to a gene: 13.

There are a few counts of this clonotype. This chain joins TRBV5-5 and TRBJ1-2; D is uncertain. Deletions cut 2 bases from V and 4 bases from J, with 15 bases between. This CDR3 is built from 15 residues. Germline V gene sequence: CDR1 SGHKS, CDR2 YYEKEE (reference sequence). This CDR3 reads CASSFLVALGYGYTF. The DNA of the CDR3 is TGTGCCAGCAGCTTTTTGGTGGCTTTGGGCTATGGCTACACCTTC. Full variable domain (rest looked up from reference TRBV5-5 and TRBJ1-2): DAGVTQSPTHLIKTRGQQVTLRCSPISGHKSVSWYQQVLGQGPQFIFQYYEKEERGRGNFPDRFSARQFPNYSSELNVNALLLGDSALYLCASSFLVALGYGYTFGSGTRLTVV.

As regards this clonotype: One base away lies a much larger clone, so this may be a sequencing read error. This chain connects TRBV5-1 to TRBJ2-2; the D gene is possibly TRBD2 (6 bases). CDR1 is SGHRS and CDR2 is YFSETQ in the germline V gene. The CDR3 length is 14 residues. The CDR3 sequence: CASSFLGAGGELLF. The CDR3 coding sequence is TGCGCCAGCAGCTTCCTAGGGGCCGGCGGGGAGCTGTTATTT.

This clonotype has a handful of counts. J is TRBJ1-1 and V is TRBV12-3 or TRBV12-4; D is possibly TRBD1 (6 bases). The CDR3 contains 14 residues. The V end was cut by 6 bases, the J end by 3 bases, with 14 bases between. In DNA, the CDR3 is TGTGCCAGCAGGAAGGGGGTTACATACACTGAAGCTTTCTTT. It yields the protein CASRKGVTYTEAFF.

This clonotype was detected ten times or more. This chain links TRBV11-2 with TRBJ2-3; possibly TRBD1 or TRBD2 for D (6 bases each). The CDR3 length is 15 residues. Looked up from germline, CDR1 is SGHAT and CDR2 is FQNNGV. Between the trimmed V and J ends, which lost 6 bases and 0 bases, there was a span of 13 bases. CDR3: CASRRGARSTDTQYF. The CDR3 DNA reads TGTGCCAGCAGGAGGGGGGCCAGGAGCACAGATACGCAGTATTTT.

This clonotype was detected many times. The chain couples TRBV4-2 to TRBJ1-5, with a tentative D call TRBD1 (5 bases). The CDR3 loop spans 14 amino acids. The V gene's germline CDR1 is LGHNA and CDR2 YNFKEQ. Deletions cut 5 bases from V and 6 bases from J, with 14 bases between. CDR3 DNA sequence: TGTGCCAGCAGCTCTCCGGGGGGGGGTCAGCCCCAGCATTTT. It encodes CASSSPGGGQPQHF.

In this sample, this clonotype turned up a few times. The chain joins TRBV4-2 to TRBJ2-1; TRBD2 matches at 14 bases. Germline CDR1 is LGHNA and CDR2 is YNFKEQ. V was clipped by 2 bases and J by 1 base; unmatched bases: 4. The CDR3 consists of 18 residues. CDR3 protein: CASSQPTSGGASYNEQFF. The CDR3 DNA sequence: TGTGCCAGCAGCCAACCGACTAGCGGGGGGGCATCCTACAATGAGCAGTTCTTC.

The chain couples TRBV5-4 to TRBJ2-7, with 7 bases matching TRBD1. Germline V gene data show CDR1 as SGHNT and CDR2 as YYREEE (reference sequence). CDR3 length: 15 residues. V was pared by 4 bases and J by 0 bases, with 7 bases of the junction left unmatched. The CDR3 region has the DNA TGTGCCAGCAGCCAAAGCAGGGGGAGCTCCTACGAGCAGTACTTC. Translating gives CASSQSRGSSYEQYF. Full variable domain (outside the CDR3, taken from reference TRBV5-4 and TRBJ2-7): ETGVTQSPTHLIKTRGQQVTLRCSSQSGHNTVSWYQQALGQGPQFIFQYYREEENGRGNFPPRFSGLQFPNYSSELNVNALELDDSALYLCASSQSRGSSYEQYFGPGTRLTVT.

This clonotype has a count of ten or more. The chain has TRBV28 and TRBJ1-2; no definite D call. Trimming cost V 5 bases and J 4 bases, with 8 bases left between them. The CDR3 runs to 12 residues. Germline V gives CDR1 MDHEN, CDR2 SYDVKM. CDR3: CASSQATYGYTF. The CDR3 DNA sequence: TGTGCCAGCAGTCAAGCAACCTATGGCTACACCTTC.

This clonotype was found many times. This chain joins TRBV11-2 and TRBJ1-1; the D gene is possibly TRBD1 (5 bases). CDR1 is SGHAT and CDR2 is FQNNGV in the germline V gene. The CDR3 totals 13 residues. Deletions cut 2 bases from V and 4 bases from J, with 8 bases between. CDR3 loop: CASSLIRVTEAFF. CDR3 coding DNA: TGTGCCAGCAGCTTAATCAGGGTCACTGAAGCTTTCTTT.

The chain joins TRBV12-3 or TRBV12-4 to TRBJ1-1; TRBD1 aligns across 7 bases. CDR3 length: 17 residues. Trimming removed 1 base from V and 4 bases from J; junction bases left unmatched: 12. In DNA form, the CDR3 reads TGTGCCAGCAGTTTAGAACACGGAACAGGGGTGGGCACTGAAGCTTTCTTT. Translated: CASSLEHGTGVGTEAFF.

This clonotype has only a few counts. The V and J genes are TRBV7-9 and TRBJ1-6; D may be TRBD1 (5 bases). Trimming left V 4 bases short and J 3 bases short, with 7 bases between. Per germline, CDR1 SEHNR and CDR2 FQNEAQ (reference sequence). This CDR3 comprises 14 residues. As DNA, the CDR3 is TGTGCCAGCAGCTCGGGGGTCTATAATTCACCCCTCCACTTT. This translates into CASSSGVYNSPLHF.

This clonotype showed up just a few times. V and J are TRBV12-3 or TRBV12-4 and TRBJ1-1; D gene ambiguous. The CDR3 sequence is 14 residues long. V lost 7 bases and J lost 0, with 12 bases in between. CDR3 bases: TGTGCCAGCACCCTTCGGGCGATGAACACTGAAGCTTTCTTT. It encodes CASTLRAMNTEAFF.

This chain joins TRBV6-2 or TRBV6-3 and TRBJ2-3, with D maybe TRBD2 (6 bases). The germline gives CDR1 MNHEY, CDR2 SVGEGT. The length of the CDR3 is 16 residues. The V and J ends lost 2 bases and 0 bases respectively, with 12 bases between them. DNA for the CDR3: TGTGCCAGCAGTTACGATAGAAGCGGGAGCACAGATACGCAGTATTTT. It translates to CASSYDRSGSTDTQYF.

At least ten counts were recorded for this clonotype. The chain carries TRBV28 and TRBJ1-5; no firm D call. CDR1 is MDHEN, CDR2 SYDVKM, per germline. This CDR3 contains 23 residues. The ends were cut back, 2 bases at V and 1 base at J, with 33 bases in the middle. CDR3 residues: CASSLDGLLHFSPTISSNQPQHF. The CDR3 DNA is TGTGCCAGCAGTTTAGACGGTCTCCTACACTTCTCGCCCACTATATCGAGCAATCAGCCCCAGCATTTT.

This clonotype was detected many times. The rearrangement joins TRBV3-1 to TRBJ2-2; TRBD1 might be the D (5 bases). CDR3 size: 13 residues. CDR1 and CDR2 from the germline V gene are LGHDT and YNNKEL (reference sequence). The V end was cut by 2 bases, the J end by 4 bases, with 5 bases between. The CDR3 nucleotides are TGTGCCAGCAGCCAAAGGGGCACCGGGGAGCTGTTTTTT. Protein: CASSQRGTGELFF.

This clonotype was detected a few times. V usage is TRBV6-6 and J usage is TRBJ2-3, with a possible D match to TRBD2 (6 bases). The CDR3 consists of 15 residues. V was cut by 0 bases and J by 1 base, with 8 bases left in between. Germline CDR1 MNHNY, CDR2 SVGAGI (reference sequence). The CDR3 is CASSYSAGRTDTQYF. The DNA of the CDR3 is TGTGCCAGCAGTTACTCCGCGGGGCGCACAGATACGCAGTATTTT.

This clonotype was counted a few times. The rearrangement links TRBV19 to TRBJ1-4, with D unresolved. The germline CDR1 and CDR2 sequences are LNHDA and SQIVND (reference sequence). V gave up 6 bases and J gave up 3 bases, with 14 bases separating them. CDR3 length equals 15 residues. The CDR3 region has the DNA TGTGCCAGTAGCCAAGGGAGCTTTCCTAATGAAAAACTGTTTTTT. It translates to CASSQGSFPNEKLFF.

This clonotype was observed a few times. This chain uses TRBV6-6 with TRBJ1-6, with D unresolved. CDR3 length: 14 residues. Trimming shortened V by 2 bases and J by 9 bases, and 11 bases separated the two germline ends. Germline-derived CDR1 and CDR2 are MNHNY and SVGAGI (reference sequence). The CDR3 is CASSYRGSFSPLHF. CDR3 bases: TGTGCCAGCAGTTACCGAGGCAGCTTTTCACCCCTCCACTTT.

Many counts were recorded for this clonotype. The chain couples TRBV4-2 to TRBJ2-7, with 9 bases fitting TRBD1. Germline CDR1 and CDR2: LGHNA and YNFKEQ. V lost 4 bases to trimming and J lost 2 bases; unmatched junction nucleotides: 9. CDR3 length equals 16 residues. CDR3 amino acids: CASSPPLDRGTYEQYF. CDR3 nucleotides: TGTGCCAGCAGCCCCCCCCTCGACAGGGGGACCTACGAGCAGTACTTC.

This clonotype was seen a handful of times. The CDR3 bases are TGCAGTGCTAGAGACCCTACTAGGGGGGAGCTGTTTTTT. As protein: CSARDPTRGELFF. J is TRBJ2-2 and V is TRBV20-1; tentative D call: TRBD2 (5 bases). CDR1 and CDR2 (germline): DFQATT, SNEGSKA (reference sequence). The CDR3 sequence is 13 residues long. The V gene lost 0 bases and the J gene lost 8 bases, with 10 bases spanning the gap.

This clonotype has just a few counts. The chain joins TRBV6-6 to TRBJ1-5, with a possible D match to TRBD1 (5 bases). V was clipped by 2 bases and J by 7 bases, with 12 bases between them. This CDR3 has 14 amino acids. Germline V CDR1 and CDR2: MNHNY, SVGAGI (reference sequence). CDR3 sequence reads: CASSYAGDGQPQHF. The DNA of the CDR3 is TGTGCCAGCAGTTACGCGGGGGACGGACAGCCCCAGCATTTT.